Below are 7 T cell receptor beta chains sequenced from a single sample in a study of blood T cells in healthy people across ages. Then a second PCR, running roughly 6 to 11 cycles, was carried out with a sample-barcoded 5' primer and a J-beta primer mix. Using its own MiXCR run on the 5' RACE reads, TCRdb lists one record per CDR3 protein. The sample yields approximately 960,000 distinct CDR3 sequences, about 27% seen once. The same specimen was also included in a second study, on T cells of mothers and their children.

What was sequenced was blood. The receptors were sampled from a woman between 40 and 50 years old in good health.

In this sample, this clonotype turned up a few times. V and J are TRBV5-1 and TRBJ2-4; 9 positions agree with TRBD2. Germline-derived CDR1 and CDR2 are SGHRS and YFSETQ. The CDR3 spans 18 residues. Trimming cost V 2 bases and J 0 bases; bases outside gene matches: 9. CDR3: CASSFFAAGGLAKNIQYF. DNA of the CDR3: TGCGCCAGCAGCTTCTTCGCCGCGGGGGGGCTAGCCAAAAACATTCAGTACTTC.

The chain uses TRBV29-1 and TRBJ1-1; D might be TRBD1 (5 bases). The CDR3 has 17 amino acids. The V gene's germline CDR1 is SQVTM and CDR2 ANQGSEA. Trimming shortened V by 7 bases and J by 11 bases, and 35 bases separated the two germline ends. CDR3 residues: CSGMGFGRGPGSSGAFF. CDR3 DNA sequence: TGCAGCGGGATGGGATTCGGCCGAGGTCCAGGGTCGAGCGGGGCTTTCTTT.

This clonotype has a handful of counts. V and J are TRBV24-1 and TRBJ2-5, with a weak D call TRBD1 (6 bases). There are 14 residues in the CDR3. CDR1 is KGHDR, CDR2 SFDVKD, per germline. V was shortened by 3 bases and J by 5 bases, with 12 bases between the two germline ends. CDR3 DNA sequence: TGTGCCACCAGTGATCCTCCAGGGGAGGAGACCCAGTACTTC. It is translated as CATSDPPGEETQYF.

The chain carries TRBV11-2 and TRBJ2-3, with D maybe TRBD1 (6 bases). This CDR3 has 13 amino acids. Germline loops: CDR1 SGHAT, CDR2 FQNNGV. Trimming left V 5 bases short and J 6 bases short, with 12 bases between. For the CDR3, the DNA is TGTGCCAGCAGCCCCAGGGGCGGGGATACGCAGTATTTT. The encoded protein is CASSPRGGDTQYF.

The chain couples TRBV7-2 to TRBJ2-7; no reliable D call. CDR3 length: 13 residues. The V and J ends lost 3 bases and 5 bases respectively, with 11 bases between them. CDR1 and CDR2 from the germline V gene are SGHTA and FQGNSA. CDR3 amino acids: CASSFSIGDEQYF. The CDR3 DNA is TGTGCCAGCAGCTTTTCAATTGGAGACGAGCAGTACTTC.

This chain joins TRBV29-1 and TRBJ2-7; 8 bases align to TRBD1. V was pared by 3 bases and J by 0 bases, with 7 bases of the junction left unmatched. This CDR3 has 15 amino acids. Germline V lookup: CDR1 SQVTM, CDR2 ANQGSEA. CDR3 region: CSVEGRQGSSYEQYF. In DNA, the CDR3 is TGCAGCGTTGAGGGGAGACAGGGGAGCTCCTACGAGCAGTACTTC.

The rearrangement uses TRBV29-1 and TRBJ2-6; weak D call: TRBD2 (6 bases). CDR3 length: 15 amino acids. Deletions cut 2 bases from V and 1 base from J, with 9 bases between. Germline-derived CDR1 and CDR2 are SQVTM and ANQGSEA. CDR3 loop: CSVESGGSGANVLTF. The CDR3 nucleotides read TGCAGCGTTGAATCCGGAGGGTCTGGGGCCAACGTCCTGACTTTC. Variable domain in full (rest from reference TRBV29-1 and TRBJ2-6): SAVISQKPSRDICQRGTSLTIQCQVDSQVTMMFWYRQQPGQSLTLIATANQGSEATYESGFVIDKFPISRPNLTFSTLTVSNMSPEDSSIYLCSVESGGSGANVLTFGAGSRLTVL.